This TCR beta chain came from a study of technical replicates of blood from a few donors. Data came from immunoSEQ multiplex PCR; TCRdb stores just in-frame clones and leaves some out. Of just over 70,000 clones listed, approximately 96% are singletons. The CDR3 runs 16 residues. Per germline, CDR1 SGHAT and CDR2 FQNNGV. V gave up 5 bases and J gave up 2 bases; unmatched junction bases: 10. This clone was observed a few times. The V and J genes are TRBV11-2 and TRBJ2-7, with 9 bases aligning to TRBD2. Sequencing input: T cells isolated from PBMCs. The origin of this receptor is a human donor in good health. Here the CDR3 reads CASSPLSGSEAYEQYF. Written as DNA, the CDR3 is TGTGCCAGCAGCCCCCTTAGCGGGAGTGAGGCCTACGAGCAGTACTTC.